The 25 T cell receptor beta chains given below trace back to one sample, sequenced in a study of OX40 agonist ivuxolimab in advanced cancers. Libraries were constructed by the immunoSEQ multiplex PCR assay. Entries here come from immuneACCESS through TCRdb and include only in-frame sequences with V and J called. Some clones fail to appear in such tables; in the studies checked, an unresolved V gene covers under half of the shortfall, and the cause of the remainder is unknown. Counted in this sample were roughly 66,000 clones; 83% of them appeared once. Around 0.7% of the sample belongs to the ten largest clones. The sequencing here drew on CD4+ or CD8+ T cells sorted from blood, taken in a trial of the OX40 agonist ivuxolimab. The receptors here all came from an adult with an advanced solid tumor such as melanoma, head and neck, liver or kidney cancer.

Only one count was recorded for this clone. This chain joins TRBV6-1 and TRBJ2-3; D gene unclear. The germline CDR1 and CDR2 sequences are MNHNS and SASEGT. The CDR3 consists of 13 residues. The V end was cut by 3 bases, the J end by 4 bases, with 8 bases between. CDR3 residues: CASSDGRADTQYF. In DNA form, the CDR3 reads TGTGCCAGCAGTGACGGCCGGGCAGATACGCAGTATTTT.

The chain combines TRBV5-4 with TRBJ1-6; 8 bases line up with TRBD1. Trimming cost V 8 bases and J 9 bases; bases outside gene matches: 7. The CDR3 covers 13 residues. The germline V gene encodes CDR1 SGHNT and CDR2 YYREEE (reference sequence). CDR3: CASTDRVGSPLHF. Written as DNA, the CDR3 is TGTGCCAGTACGGACAGGGTAGGTTCACCCCTCCACTTT.

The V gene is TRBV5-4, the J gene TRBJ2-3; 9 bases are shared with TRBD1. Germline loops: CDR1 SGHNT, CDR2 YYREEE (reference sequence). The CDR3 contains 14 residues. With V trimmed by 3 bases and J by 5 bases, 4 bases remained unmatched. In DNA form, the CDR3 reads TGTGCCAGCAGCTCACAGGGGGCGGGAGATACGCAGTATTTT. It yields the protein CASSSQGAGDTQYF.

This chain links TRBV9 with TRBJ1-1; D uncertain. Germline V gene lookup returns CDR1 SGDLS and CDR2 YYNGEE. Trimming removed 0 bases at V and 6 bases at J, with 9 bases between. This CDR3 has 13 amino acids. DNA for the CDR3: TGTGCCAGCAGCGTAGGATGGGGTGCTGAAGCTTTCTTT. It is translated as CASSVGWGAEAFF. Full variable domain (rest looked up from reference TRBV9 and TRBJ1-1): DSGVTQTPKHLITATGQRVTLRCSPRSGDLSVYWYQQSLDQGLQFLIQYYNGEERAKGNILERFSAQQFPDLHSELNLSSLELGDSALYFCASSVGWGAEAFFGQGTRLTVV.

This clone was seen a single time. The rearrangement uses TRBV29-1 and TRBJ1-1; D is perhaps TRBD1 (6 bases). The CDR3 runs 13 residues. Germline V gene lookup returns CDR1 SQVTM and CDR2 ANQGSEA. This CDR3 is CRDSLRGNTEAFF. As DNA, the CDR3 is TGCAGAGACTCTCTCAGGGGGAACACTGAAGCTTTCTTT. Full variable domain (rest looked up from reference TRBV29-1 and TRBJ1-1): SAVISQKPSRDICQRGTSLTIQCQVDSQVTMMFWYRQQPGQSLTLIATANQGSEATYESGFVIDKFPISRPNLTFSTLTVSNMSPEDSSIYLCRDSLRGNTEAFFGQGTRLTVV.

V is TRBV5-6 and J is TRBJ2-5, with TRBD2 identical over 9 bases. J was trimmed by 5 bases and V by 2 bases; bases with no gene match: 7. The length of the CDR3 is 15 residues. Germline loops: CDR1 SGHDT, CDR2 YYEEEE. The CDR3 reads CASSFQRGVVETQYF. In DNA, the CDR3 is TGTGCCAGCAGCTTTCAGCGGGGGGTTGTGGAGACCCAGTACTTC.

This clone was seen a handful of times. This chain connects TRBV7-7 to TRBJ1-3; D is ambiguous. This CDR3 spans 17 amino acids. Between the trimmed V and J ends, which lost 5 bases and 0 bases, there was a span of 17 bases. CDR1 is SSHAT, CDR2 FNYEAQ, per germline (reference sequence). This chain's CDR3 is CASSPNVAGISGNTIYF. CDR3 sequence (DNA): TGTGCCAGCAGCCCGAACGTGGCCGGGATCTCTGGAAACACCATATATTTT.

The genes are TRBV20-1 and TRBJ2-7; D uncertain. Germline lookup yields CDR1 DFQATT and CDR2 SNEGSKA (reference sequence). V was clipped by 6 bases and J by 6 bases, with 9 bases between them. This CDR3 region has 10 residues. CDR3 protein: CSAPFPEQYF. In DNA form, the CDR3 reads TGCAGTGCCCCATTCCCCGAGCAGTACTTC.

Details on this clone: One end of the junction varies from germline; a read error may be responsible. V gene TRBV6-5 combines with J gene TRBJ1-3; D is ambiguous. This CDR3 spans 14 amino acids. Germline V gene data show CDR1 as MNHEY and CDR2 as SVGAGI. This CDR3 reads CASRATTSGNTIYF. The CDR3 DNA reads TGTGCCAGCAGAGCCACCACCTCTGGGAACACCATATATTTT.

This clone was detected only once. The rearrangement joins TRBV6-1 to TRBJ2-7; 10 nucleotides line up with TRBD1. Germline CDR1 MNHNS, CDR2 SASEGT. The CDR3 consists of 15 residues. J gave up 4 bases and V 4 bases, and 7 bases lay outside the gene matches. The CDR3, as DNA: TGTGCCAGCAGTGTAATAGGACAGGGGGTGTACGAGCAGTACTTC. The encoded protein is CASSVIGQGVYEQYF.

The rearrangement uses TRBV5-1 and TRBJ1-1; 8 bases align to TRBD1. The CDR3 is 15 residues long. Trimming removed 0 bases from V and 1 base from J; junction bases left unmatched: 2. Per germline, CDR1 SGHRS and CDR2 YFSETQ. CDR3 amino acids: CASSLVGTGNTEAFF. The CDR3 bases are TGCGCCAGCAGCTTGGTGGGGACAGGGAACACTGAAGCTTTCTTT.

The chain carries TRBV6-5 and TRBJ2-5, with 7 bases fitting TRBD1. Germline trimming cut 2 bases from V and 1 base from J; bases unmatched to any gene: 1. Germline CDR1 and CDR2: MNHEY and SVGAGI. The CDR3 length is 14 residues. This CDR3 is CASSYRDSQETQYF. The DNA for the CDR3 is TGTGCCAGCAGTTACAGGGACAGCCAAGAGACCCAGTACTTC.

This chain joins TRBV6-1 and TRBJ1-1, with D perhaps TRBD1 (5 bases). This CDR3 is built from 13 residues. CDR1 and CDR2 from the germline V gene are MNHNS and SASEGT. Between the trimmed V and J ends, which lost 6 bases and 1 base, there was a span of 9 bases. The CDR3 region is CASSLRENTEAFF. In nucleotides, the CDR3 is TGTGCCAGCAGCCTCAGGGAGAACACTGAAGCTTTCTTT.

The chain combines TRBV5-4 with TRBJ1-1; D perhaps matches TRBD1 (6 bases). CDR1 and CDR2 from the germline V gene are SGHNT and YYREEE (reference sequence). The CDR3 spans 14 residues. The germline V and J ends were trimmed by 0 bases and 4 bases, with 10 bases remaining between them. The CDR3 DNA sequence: TGTGCCAGCAGCTTGGACAGGGTAGTCACTGAAGCTTTCTTT. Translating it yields CASSLDRVVTEAFF.

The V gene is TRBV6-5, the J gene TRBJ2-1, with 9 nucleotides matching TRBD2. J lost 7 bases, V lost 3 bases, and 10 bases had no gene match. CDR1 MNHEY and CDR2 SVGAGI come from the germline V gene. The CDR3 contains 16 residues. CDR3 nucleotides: TGTGCCAGCAGTTATTTTGGCGGGGGGGCAATGAATGAGCAGTTCTTC. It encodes CASSYFGGGAMNEQFF.

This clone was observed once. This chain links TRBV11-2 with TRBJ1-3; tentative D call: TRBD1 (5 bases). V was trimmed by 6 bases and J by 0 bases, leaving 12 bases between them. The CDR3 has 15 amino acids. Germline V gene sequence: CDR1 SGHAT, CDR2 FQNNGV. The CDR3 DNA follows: TGTGCCAGCAGGCGCAGGGCCAGCTCTGGAAACACCATATATTTT. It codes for CASRRRASSGNTIYF.

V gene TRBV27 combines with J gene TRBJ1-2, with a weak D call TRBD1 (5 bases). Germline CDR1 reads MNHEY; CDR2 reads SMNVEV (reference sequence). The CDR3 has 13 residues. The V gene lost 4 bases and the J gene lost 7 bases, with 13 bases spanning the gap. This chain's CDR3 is CASSSTGGGGYTF. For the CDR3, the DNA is TGTGCCAGCAGTTCCACTGGGGGGGGTGGCTACACCTTC.

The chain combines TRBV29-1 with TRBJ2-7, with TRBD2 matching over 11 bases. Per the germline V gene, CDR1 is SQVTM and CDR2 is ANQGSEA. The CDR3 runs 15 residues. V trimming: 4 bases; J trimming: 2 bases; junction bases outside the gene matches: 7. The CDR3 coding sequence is TGCAGCGTTGCATCGACTAGCGGGGCTACCTACGAGCAGTACTTC. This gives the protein CSVASTSGATYEQYF.

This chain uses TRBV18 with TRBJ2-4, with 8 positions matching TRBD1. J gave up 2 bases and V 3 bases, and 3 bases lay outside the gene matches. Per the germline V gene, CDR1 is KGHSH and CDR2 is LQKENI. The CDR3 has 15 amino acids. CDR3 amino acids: CASSPDRVTKNIQYF. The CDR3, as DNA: TGTGCCAGCTCACCGGACAGGGTGACCAAAAACATTCAGTACTTC.

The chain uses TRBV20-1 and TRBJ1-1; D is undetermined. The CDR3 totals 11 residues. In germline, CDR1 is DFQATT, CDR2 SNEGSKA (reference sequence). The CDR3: CRAGVLTEAFF. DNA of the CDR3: TGCAGGGCCGGAGTACTCACTGAAGCTTTCTTT.

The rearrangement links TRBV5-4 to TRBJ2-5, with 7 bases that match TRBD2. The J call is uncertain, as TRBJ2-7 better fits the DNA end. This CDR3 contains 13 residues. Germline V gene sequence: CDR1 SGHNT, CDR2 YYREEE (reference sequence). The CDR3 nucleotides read TGTGCCAGCAGCTTGGCGGGAGGTTTCGAGCAGTACTTC. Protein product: CASSLAGGFEQYF.

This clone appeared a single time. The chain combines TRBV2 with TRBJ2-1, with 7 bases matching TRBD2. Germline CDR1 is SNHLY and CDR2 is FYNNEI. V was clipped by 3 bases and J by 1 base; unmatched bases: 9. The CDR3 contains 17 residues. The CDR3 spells CASSDASGGGSYNEQFF. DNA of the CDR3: TGTGCCAGCAGTGATGCCTCTGGCGGGGGTTCCTACAATGAGCAGTTCTTC. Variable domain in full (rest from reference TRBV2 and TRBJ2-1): EPEVTQTPSHQVTQMGQEVILRCVPISNHLYFYWYRQILGQKVEFLVSFYNNEISEKSEIFDDQFSVERPDGSNFTLKIRSTKLEDSAMYFCASSDASGGGSYNEQFFGPGTRLTVL.

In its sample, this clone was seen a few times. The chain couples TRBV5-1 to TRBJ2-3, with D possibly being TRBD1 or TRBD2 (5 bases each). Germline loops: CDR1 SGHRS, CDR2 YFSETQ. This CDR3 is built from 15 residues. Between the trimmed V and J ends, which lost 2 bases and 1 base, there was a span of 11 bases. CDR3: CASSFDGARTDTQYF. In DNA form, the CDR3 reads TGCGCCAGCAGCTTTGACGGGGCCCGCACAGATACGCAGTATTTT.

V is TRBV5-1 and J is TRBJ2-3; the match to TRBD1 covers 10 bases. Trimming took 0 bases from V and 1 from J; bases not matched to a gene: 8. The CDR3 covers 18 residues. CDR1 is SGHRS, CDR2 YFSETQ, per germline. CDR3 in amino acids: CASSLVGDRGLRTDTQYF. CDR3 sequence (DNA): TGCGCCAGCAGCTTGGTAGGGGACAGGGGACTCCGCACAGATACGCAGTATTTT.

The CDR3 DNA reads as TGCGCCAGCAAGGAACCCGGGACCTATAATTCACCCCTCCACTTT. Residues: CASKEPGTYNSPLHF. This chain uses TRBV5-1 with TRBJ1-6; D is undetermined. The CDR3 has 15 amino acids. Germline V CDR1 and CDR2: SGHRS, YFSETQ. V lost 6 bases, J lost 2 bases, and 12 bases lay in between.